This record concerns one T cell receptor (beta chain) sequence. The antigen is not known. Other nucleotide sequences in the sample specify the same CDR3. The table came from immunoSEQ multiplex PCR; TCRdb's copy has only in-frame clones and leaves some out. The table shows about 2.4 million clones, with over 85% occurring only once. The CDR3 sequence is 14 residues long. From germline, CDR1 is SGHRS and CDR2 YFSETQ. V trimming: 1 base; J trimming: 3 bases; junction bases outside the gene matches: 3. The data belong to a study of shared clonotypes between healthy human individuals. Whole-study results and caveats: Across subsets, estimated richness was generally greater for naive than for memory populations.

Sequenced input: naive CD4+ T cells from PBMCs. Subset reported: CD45RA+ positively selected. This receptor was taken from a man between 18 and 29 years old in good health. Some clones in this sample may be carry-over from other donors' samples. This sequence joins TRBV5-1 and TRBJ2-5; 7 bases are a match to TRBD1. The CDR3 reads CASSLSTGEETQYF. In DNA, the CDR3 is TGCGCCAGCAGCTTGTCTACAGGGGAAGAGACCCAGTACTTC.